These 14 T cell receptor beta chains share one sample of origin, sequenced in a study of naive and memory T cell subsets. Their target antigens are unknown. Study-wide findings and caveats: A few larger clonotypes appeared in naive repertoires, especially CD8, possibly memory cells re-expressing CD45RA.

Two oligonucleotides, mixed equimolar, formed the beta constant-region primer covering TRBC1 and TRBC2. Four rounds of PCR amplified the ligated cDNA using nested alpha and beta constant-region primers plus SP2. MiXCR, applied by TCRdb to the UMI-ligation and nested PCR reads, yields one record per CDR3 protein. The table includes over 130,000 distinct CDR3 sequences, roughly a fifth detected once. Material for sequencing was naive CD8+ T cells from blood. The origin of the receptors is a human donor in good health.

This clonotype showed up just a few times. The chain is built from TRBV10-3 and TRBJ1-2; D uncertain. This CDR3 is 13 amino acids long. Germline V gene sequence: CDR1 ENHRY, CDR2 SYGVKD. The V gene lost 3 bases and the J gene lost 8 bases, with 13 bases spanning the gap. As DNA, the CDR3 is TGTGCCATCAGTGACGCACCCTTACACGGCTACACCTTC. Protein sequence: CAISDAPLHGYTF.

V and J are TRBV6-5 and TRBJ2-1, with D uncertain. This CDR3 comprises 13 residues. Trimming pared 0 bases from V and 7 bases from J, leaving 7 bases between. Per germline, CDR1 MNHEY and CDR2 SVGAGI. For the CDR3, the DNA is TGTGCCAGCAGTTACTCGGCTGGGAATGAGCAGTTCTTC. It specifies CASSYSAGNEQFF.

This clonotype turned up a few times. The chain carries TRBV18 and TRBJ2-7, with 9 bases identical to TRBD1. The CDR3 runs to 12 residues. The junction had 6 bases not matched to a gene; V was cut back by 3 bases and J by 12 bases. The V gene's germline CDR1 is KGHSH and CDR2 LQKENI. CDR3 amino acids: CASSPGTGRPYF. For the CDR3, the DNA is TGTGCCAGCTCACCGGGGACAGGGAGACCGTACTTC.

V usage is TRBV20-1 and J usage is TRBJ2-1; D unclear. The CDR3 runs to 11 residues. The V end was cut by 1 base, the J end by 6 bases, with 4 bases between. The germline V gene has CDR1 DFQATT and CDR2 SNEGSKA (reference sequence). CDR3 nucleotide sequence: TGCAGTGCTAGAGTGGTCAATGAGCAGTTCTTC. Translation gives CSARVVNEQFF.

This chain connects TRBV9 to TRBJ2-1; TRBD1 or TRBD2 may be the D gene (5 bases each). There are 15 residues in the CDR3. Germline V gene lookup returns CDR1 SGDLS and CDR2 YYNGEE. V dropped 7 bases and J dropped 8 bases, with 22 bases sitting between them. CDR3 sequence reads: CASSYAGDLMDEQFF. The CDR3, as DNA: TGTGCCAGCTCCTACGCCGGGGACCTTATGGATGAGCAGTTCTTC.

This clonotype appeared many times. This sequence joins TRBV7-6 and TRBJ2-7; D uncertain. Looked up from germline, CDR1 is SGHVS and CDR2 is FNYEAQ. V was clipped by 5 bases and J by 5 bases, with 16 bases between them. CDR3 size: 14 residues. CDR3 protein: CASSHPPPFDEQYF. The CDR3 DNA is TGTGCCAGCAGCCACCCCCCCCCGTTCGACGAGCAGTACTTC.

In its sample, this clonotype was seen a few times. The chain carries TRBV27 and TRBJ2-7, with TRBD2 matching over 10 bases. Germline V gives CDR1 MNHEY, CDR2 SMNVEV (reference sequence). The CDR3 loop spans 16 amino acids. Trimming removed 2 bases from V and 0 bases from J; junction bases left unmatched: 4. CDR3 nucleotide sequence: TGTGCCAGCAGTTTACTAGCGGGGGCCGGCTCCTACGAGCAGTACTTC. This encodes CASSLLAGAGSYEQYF.

The rearrangement joins TRBV11-1 to TRBJ2-7; TRBD2 matches 8 bases. The CDR3 sequence is 14 residues long. V dropped 6 bases and J dropped 3; count of bases not matched to a gene: 7. The germline gives CDR1 SGHAT, CDR2 FQDESV (reference sequence). Here the CDR3 DNA reads TGTGCCAGCAGTCGAGGACTAGCATTCTACGAGCAGTACTTC. Translation: CASSRGLAFYEQYF.

The chain joins TRBV25-1 to TRBJ2-7; either TRBD1 or TRBD2 may supply D (5 bases each). V dropped 3 bases and J dropped 6 bases, with 21 bases sitting between them. CDR1 is MGHDK and CDR2 is SYGVNS in the germline V gene. The CDR3 length is 16 residues. The CDR3 nucleotides read TGTGCCAGCAGTGACGACCCAGGGACCCCAGCGCCCGAGCAGTACTTC. Its protein is CASSDDPGTPAPEQYF.

V usage is TRBV20-1 and J usage is TRBJ1-1, with 7 nucleotides matching TRBD1. This CDR3 contains 13 residues. The V gene's germline CDR1 is DFQATT and CDR2 SNEGSKA (reference sequence). The J segment lost 6 bases and the V segment lost 1 base, leaving 5 bases of the junction unmatched. CDR3: CSARGDSSPEAFF. The CDR3 nucleotides are TGCAGTGCTAGAGGGGACAGTTCTCCTGAAGCTTTCTTT.

In its sample, this clonotype was seen many times. The chain carries TRBV12-3 or TRBV12-4 and TRBJ1-6; 7 bases align to TRBD1. Trimming cost V 5 bases and J 11 bases; bases outside gene matches: 3. This CDR3 comprises 12 residues. This CDR3 is CASSPGTAPLHF. Here the CDR3 DNA reads TGTGCCAGCAGTCCCGGGACAGCACCCCTCCACTTT.

CDR3 DNA sequence: TGTGCCAGCAGCGTGTCGGACAGGGGGCTCGACGAGCAGTACTTC. Translation: CASSVSDRGLDEQYF. V gene TRBV9 combines with J gene TRBJ2-7; 11 bases fit TRBD1. Germline V gene lookup returns CDR1 SGDLS and CDR2 YYNGEE. The CDR3 consists of 15 residues. Trimming took 2 bases from V and 5 from J; bases not matched to a gene: 6.

A few counts support this clonotype. The chain carries TRBV20-1 and TRBJ2-1, with TRBD1 matching over 9 bases. This CDR3 has 17 amino acids. Germline loops: CDR1 DFQATT, CDR2 SNEGSKA (reference sequence). The junction had 7 bases not matched to a gene; V was cut back by 0 bases and J by 1 base. CDR3 sequence reads: CSARDYRGQISYNEQFF. CDR3 sequence (DNA): TGCAGTGCTAGAGATTACAGGGGGCAGATATCCTACAATGAGCAGTTCTTC.

This clonotype has more than one count but fewer than ten. The chain links TRBV29-1 to TRBJ2-7; D tentatively fits TRBD1 or TRBD2 (6 bases each). Germline assignment: CDR1 SQVTM and CDR2 ANQGSEA. Trimming left V 4 bases short and J 3 bases short, with 13 bases between. The CDR3 sequence is 13 residues long. As DNA, the CDR3 is TGCAGCGTTGTTGGGGGGCTCGTCTACGAGCAGTACTTC. Translated: CSVVGGLVYEQYF.